This note documents a single TCR beta chain sequence. The V end lost 8 bases, the J end lost 7 bases, and 17 bases lay between the germline ends. This CDR3 spans 13 amino acids. Germline V lookup: CDR1 SGHTA, CDR2 FQGNSA. The sample originates from a study of shared clonotypes between healthy human individuals. Across the study: The people who gave samples were two women and a few men aged 18 to 49.

Original analysis: ImmunoSEQ output held junction-only sequences without quality scores, so filtering differed. Only in-frame clones appear in the TCRdb table, and some are missing; sequencing was by immunoSEQ multiplex PCR. D and trimming were read from the DNA, whereas the V and J calls and clone size are those reported in that table. The sample carries 2 million to 3 million clones, approximately 93% recorded once. The rearrangement uses TRBV7-2 and TRBJ2-5; D gene uncertain. The sequence derives from a man younger than 35 in good health. Some clones in this sample may be carry-over from other donors' samples. The sample taken for sequencing was naive CD4+ T cells from PBMCs. Subset meaning: CD45RA+ positively selected. CDR3 residues: CASRQVSFGTQYF. The CDR3 bases are TGTGCCAGCCGGCAGGTTTCGTTCGGGACCCAGTACTTC.